These T cell receptor beta chains were read from a single sample in a study of CD8 T cells in Susac syndrome. TCRdb fed the immunoSEQ multiplex PCR reads into MiXCR, producing one record per CDR3 protein. The sample has approximately 150,000 distinct CDR3 sequences, about 95% seen once. Sample: CD4+ T cells from PBMCs. The source of these receptors is a human donor with multiple sclerosis. Each CDR3 is given with its conserved first and last residue. D genes are given only for firm matches. Expanded clones get a size class; other rows say once, few or many, or leave the size out.

CDR3aa: CSVETVSSYEQYF
CDR3nt: TGCAGCGTAGAGACAGTGTCCTCCTACGAGCAGTACTTC
abundance: NA
d_gene: NA
v_gene: TRBV29-1
j_gene: TRBJ2-7

CDR3aa: CASSEERGTEAFF
CDR3nt: TGTGCCAGCAGCGAGGAAAGGGGCACTGAAGCTTTCTTT
abundance: NA
d_gene: NA
v_gene: TRBV2
j_gene: TRBJ1-1

CDR3aa: CASSLGADMWEYEQYF
CDR3nt: TGTGCCAGCAGTTTGGGAGCCGACATGTGGGAGTACGAGCAGTACTTC
abundance: NA
d_gene: NA
v_gene: TRBV27
j_gene: TRBJ2-7

CDR3aa: CASSLSWQVVNNEQFF
CDR3nt: TGTGCCAGTAGTTTAAGTTGGCAGGTAGTAAACAATGAGCAGTTCTTC
abundance: once
d_gene: NA
v_gene: TRBV27
j_gene: TRBJ2-1

CDR3aa: CASTGQPSYNEQFF
CDR3nt: TGTGCCAGTACGGGACAGCCTTCCTACAATGAGCAGTTCTTC
abundance: NA
d_gene: TRBD1
v_gene: TRBV25-1
j_gene: TRBJ2-1

CDR3aa: CASSLGQGGGRGEQYF
CDR3nt: TGTGCCAGCAGCTTAGGACAAGGCGGGGGAAGGGGCGAGCAGTACTTC
abundance: NA
d_gene: TRBD2
v_gene: TRBV7-2
j_gene: TRBJ2-7

CDR3aa: CASSPNGRVAGELFF
CDR3nt: TGTGCCAGCAGTCCGAACGGGAGAGTCGCCGGGGAGCTGTTTTTT
abundance: NA
d_gene: NA
v_gene: TRBV28
j_gene: TRBJ2-2

CDR3aa: CASSLGLFSPLHF
CDR3nt: TGTGCCAGCAGCTTAGGACTGTTTTCACCCCTCCACTTT
abundance: NA
d_gene: NA
v_gene: TRBV7-2
j_gene: TRBJ1-6

CDR3aa: CASSRSDTGELFF
CDR3nt: TGTGCTAGCAGCCGGTCGGACACCGGGGAGCTGTTTTTT
abundance: NA
d_gene: NA
v_gene: TRBV7-7
j_gene: TRBJ2-2

CDR3aa: CASSLVSRTVQGEKLFF
CDR3nt: TGTGCCAGCAGCTTAGTTTCCCGGACAGTACAAGGTGAAAAACTGTTTTTT
abundance: NA
d_gene: NA
v_gene: TRBV7-2
j_gene: TRBJ1-4

CDR3aa: CASSEGRINTGELFF
CDR3nt: TGTGCCAGCAGCGAGGGACGGATAAACACCGGGGAGCTGTTTTTT
abundance: NA
d_gene: NA
v_gene: TRBV2
j_gene: TRBJ2-2

CDR3aa: CSARPGRGTDTQYF
CDR3nt: TGCAGTGCTAGGCCCGGGAGGGGCACAGATACGCAGTATTTT
abundance: few
d_gene: TRBD2
v_gene: TRBV20-1
j_gene: TRBJ2-3

CDR3aa: CASRVRAGETDTQYF
CDR3nt: TGCGCCAGCAGAGTACGGGCGGGAGAAACAGATACGCAGTATTTT
abundance: NA
d_gene: TRBD2
v_gene: TRBV5-1
j_gene: TRBJ2-3

CDR3aa: CAWSIGGPKSYEQYF
CDR3nt: TGTGCCTGGAGTATCGGGGGGCCAAAATCCTACGAGCAGTACTTC
abundance: NA
d_gene: NA
v_gene: TRBV30
j_gene: TRBJ2-7

CDR3aa: CASSFGTTDTQYF
CDR3nt: TGTGCCAGCAGCTTTGGCACGACAGATACGCAGTATTTT
abundance: few
d_gene: NA
v_gene: TRBV7-2
j_gene: TRBJ2-3

CDR3aa: CASGRITGHTYEQYF
CDR3nt: TGCGCCAGCGGACGAATCACGGGACATACCTACGAGCAGTACTTC
abundance: NA
d_gene: NA
v_gene: TRBV23-1
j_gene: TRBJ2-7

CDR3aa: CASSSTGTGGNEQYF
CDR3nt: TGTGCCAGCAGTTCAACCGGGACAGGGGGCAACGAGCAGTACTTC
abundance: NA
d_gene: TRBD1
v_gene: TRBV28
j_gene: TRBJ2-7

CDR3aa: CASSQGTGGRQPQHF
CDR3nt: TGTGCCAGCAGCCAAGGGACAGGGGGCCGACAGCCCCAGCATTTT
abundance: NA
d_gene: TRBD1
v_gene: TRBV3-1
j_gene: TRBJ1-5

CDR3aa: CAIRTALNTEAFF
CDR3nt: TGTGCCATCCGGACGGCGCTGAACACTGAAGCTTTCTTT
abundance: few
d_gene: NA
v_gene: TRBV6-2/TRBV6-3
j_gene: TRBJ1-1

CDR3aa: CSATLRNQPQHF
CDR3nt: TGCAGCGCTACTCTGCGGAATCAGCCCCAGCATTTT
abundance: NA
d_gene: NA
v_gene: TRBV29-1
j_gene: TRBJ1-5

CDR3aa: CAWSSLAPKLFF
CDR3nt: TGTGCCTGGAGTTCCTTGGCCCCCAAACTGTTTTTT
abundance: NA
d_gene: NA
v_gene: TRBV30
j_gene: TRBJ1-4

CDR3aa: CSARDHPEQFF
CDR3nt: TGCAGTGCTAGAGATCACCCTGAGCAGTTCTTC
abundance: NA
d_gene: NA
v_gene: TRBV20-1
j_gene: TRBJ2-1

CDR3aa: CASSRTGSSYEQYF
CDR3nt: TGCGCCAGCAGCCGGACAGGGAGTTCCTACGAGCAGTACTTC
abundance: NA
d_gene: TRBD1
v_gene: TRBV4-1
j_gene: TRBJ2-7

CDR3aa: CASSSSGSHTDTQYF
CDR3nt: TGTGCCAGCAGCTCTAGCGGGTCCCACACAGATACGCAGTATTTT
abundance: NA
d_gene: TRBD2
v_gene: TRBV12-3/TRBV12-4
j_gene: TRBJ2-3

CDR3aa: CSATTGAVEQYF
CDR3nt: TGCAGTGCTACCACGGGGGCAGTCGAGCAGTACTTC
abundance: NA
d_gene: NA
v_gene: TRBV20-1
j_gene: TRBJ2-7

CDR3aa: CSATTSGSFGEQFF
CDR3nt: TGCAGTGCGACTACTAGCGGGAGTTTCGGTGAGCAGTTCTTC
abundance: NA
d_gene: TRBD2
v_gene: TRBV20-1
j_gene: TRBJ2-1

CDR3aa: CSAGRTGELFF
CDR3nt: TGCAGCGCGGGAAGGACCGGGGAGCTGTTTTTT
abundance: NA
d_gene: NA
v_gene: TRBV29-1
j_gene: TRBJ2-2

CDR3aa: CASSESRAGSVYEQYF
CDR3nt: TGTGCCAGCAGTGAGTCTAGGGCGGGGTCTGTCTACGAGCAGTACTTC
abundance: NA
d_gene: NA
v_gene: TRBV2
j_gene: TRBJ2-7